Below, 3 T cell receptor beta chains from the same sample are listed, as sequenced in a study of CD8+CD57+ T cells in acquired aplastic anemia. Genomic DNA acted as the template from which TCR beta VDJ combination and CDR3 sequence profiling were carried out. TCRdb re-analysed the reads in MiXCR, keeping a single row per CDR3 protein. The sample shows 250,000 to 300,000 distinct CDR3 sequences, roughly 50% of them seen only once. The sequenced sample consisted of sorted CD4+, CD8+, or CD8+CD57+ T cells (not recorded which) from PBMCs. The receptors were gathered from a human donor with severe aplastic anemia or a healthy control (not recorded which).

This sequence joins TRBV24-1 and TRBJ1-6; D not certain. The CDR3 is 14 residues long. The germline V and J ends were trimmed by 5 bases and 8 bases, with 12 bases remaining between them. Germline loops: CDR1 KGHDR, CDR2 SFDVKD. CDR3 bases: TGTGCCACCAGTGGCCCATTGGGAGATTCACCCCTCCACTTT. Encoded protein: CATSGPLGDSPLHF.

Many counts were recorded for this clonotype. The chain uses TRBV6-5 and TRBJ2-1, with TRBD2 matching over 8 bases. With 5 bases clipped from V and 8 bases from J, the junction kept 11 bases outside the gene matches. This CDR3 is 15 amino acids long. Per germline, CDR1 MNHEY and CDR2 SVGAGI. The CDR3 coding sequence is TGTGCCAGCAGTACGGGGGGGCGCCCCTTGGATGAGCAGTTCTTC. It encodes CASSTGGRPLDEQFF.

In nucleotides, the CDR3 is TGCAGCTTTCCCGGGGGTGAGACCCAGTACTTC. It is translated as CSFPGGETQYF. The chain carries TRBV29-1 and TRBJ2-5, with D perhaps TRBD2 (6 bases). This CDR3 contains 11 residues. The V gene lost 8 bases and the J gene lost 5 bases, with 12 bases spanning the gap. Germline-derived CDR1 and CDR2 are SQVTM and ANQGSEA.